This T cell receptor beta chain was retrieved from a study of blood T cell repertoires in COVID-19. Trimming pared 8 bases from V and 6 bases from J, leaving 28 bases between. The CDR3 covers 17 residues. The germline V gene has CDR1 SNHLY and CDR2 FYNNEI. Here immunoSEQ multiplex PCR was the method, and the copy in TCRdb shows in-frame clones only, minus some. The data contain 75,000 to 95,000 clones, 90% of them seen just once; the ten biggest clones take up less than 2%. This chain uses TRBV2 with TRBJ1-2, with D possibly TRBD1 on 5 matching bases. This receptor was identified in a man aged 60 to 69 with acute or convalescent COVID-19. Source material: peripheral blood. CDR3 DNA sequence: TGTGCCAGCCGGGGGGTCTCTTTGACTTTTGAGGGCAATGGCTACACCTTC. This codes for CASRGVSLTFEGNGYTF.